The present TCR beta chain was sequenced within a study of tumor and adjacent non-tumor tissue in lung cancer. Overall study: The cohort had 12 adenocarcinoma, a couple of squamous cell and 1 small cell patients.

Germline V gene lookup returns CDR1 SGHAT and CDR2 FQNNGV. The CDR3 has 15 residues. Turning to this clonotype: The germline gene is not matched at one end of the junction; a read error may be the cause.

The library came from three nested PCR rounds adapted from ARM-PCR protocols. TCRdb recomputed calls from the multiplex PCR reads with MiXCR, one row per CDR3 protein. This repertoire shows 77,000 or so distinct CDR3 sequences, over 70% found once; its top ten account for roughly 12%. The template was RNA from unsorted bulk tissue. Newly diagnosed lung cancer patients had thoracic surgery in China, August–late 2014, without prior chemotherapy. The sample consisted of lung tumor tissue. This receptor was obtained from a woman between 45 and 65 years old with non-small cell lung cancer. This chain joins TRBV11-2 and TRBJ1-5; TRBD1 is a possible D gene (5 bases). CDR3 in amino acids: CASNWGGYSNQPQHF. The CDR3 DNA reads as TGTGCCAGCAACTGGGGCGGTTATAGCAATCAGCCTCAGCATTTT.